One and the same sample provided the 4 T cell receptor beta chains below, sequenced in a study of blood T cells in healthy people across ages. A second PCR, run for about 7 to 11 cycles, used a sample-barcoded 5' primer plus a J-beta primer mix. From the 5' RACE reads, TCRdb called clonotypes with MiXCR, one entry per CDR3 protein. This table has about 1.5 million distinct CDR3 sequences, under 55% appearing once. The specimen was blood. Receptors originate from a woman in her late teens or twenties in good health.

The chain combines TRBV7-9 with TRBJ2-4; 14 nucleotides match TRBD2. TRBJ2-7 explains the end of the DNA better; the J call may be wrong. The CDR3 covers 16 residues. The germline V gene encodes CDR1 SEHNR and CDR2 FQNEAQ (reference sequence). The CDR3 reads CASSSLGTSGSGEQYF. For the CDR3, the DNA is TGTGCCAGCAGCTCCCTTGGGACTAGCGGGAGTGGCGAGCAGTACTTC.

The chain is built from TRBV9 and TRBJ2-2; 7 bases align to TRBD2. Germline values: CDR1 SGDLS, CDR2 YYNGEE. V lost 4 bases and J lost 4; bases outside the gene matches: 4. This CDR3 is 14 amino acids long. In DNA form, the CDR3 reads TGTGCCAGCAGCTTACGGACTAGCACCGGGGAGCTGTTTTTT. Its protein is CASSLRTSTGELFF.

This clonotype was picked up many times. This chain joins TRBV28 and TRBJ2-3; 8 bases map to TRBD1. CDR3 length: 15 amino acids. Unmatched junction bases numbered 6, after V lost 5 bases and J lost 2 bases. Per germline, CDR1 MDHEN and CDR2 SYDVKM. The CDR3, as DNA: TGTGCCAGCAGTACCCAGACAGGGGTCACAGATACGCAGTATTTT. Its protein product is CASSTQTGVTDTQYF.

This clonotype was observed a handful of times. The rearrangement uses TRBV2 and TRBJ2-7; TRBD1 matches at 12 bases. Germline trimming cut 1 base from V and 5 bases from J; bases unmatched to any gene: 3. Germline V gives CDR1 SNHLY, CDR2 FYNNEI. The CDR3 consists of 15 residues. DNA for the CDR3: TGTGCCAGCAGTGAAGAAGGGACAGGGGGCGACGAGCAGTACTTC. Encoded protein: CASSEEGTGGDEQYF.